This TCR beta chain was sequenced during a study of naive and memory T cell subsets. This clonotype was counted many times. Its antigen is undetermined. Amplification of ligated cDNA took four PCR rounds with SP2 and nested alpha and beta constant primers. In TCRdb, the UMI-ligation and nested PCR reads were re-called with MiXCR into one record per CDR3 protein. The repertoire has about 25,000 distinct CDR3 sequences, roughly 5.5% of them found once; the top ten carry approximately 8%. The CDR3 is 13 residues long. Germline V gene lookup returns CDR1 SNHLY and CDR2 FYNNEI. Trimming took off 7 bases at V and 6 bases at J, with 16 bases between the two ends. TCR cDNA received a 3' ligated oligonucleotide that carried a UMI. Study observations and caveats: TCR transcript changes with activation or differentiation may affect this RNA method.

V gene TRBV2 combines with J gene TRBJ2-7; a weak D match, TRBD1 (5 bases). The sample taken for sequencing was blood. This clonotype was sampled from an adult in good health. In nucleotides, the CDR3 is TGTGCCAGCAACTCGCCCCGGACAATCGAGCAGTACTTC. Translated: CASNSPRTIEQYF.